Here is one T cell receptor (beta chain) with its context. Its binding antigen is unknown. Base qualities are missing; no much larger clone stands one base away. The entry originates in a study of CD8 T cells in ankylosing spondylitis listed by TCRdb under 2017. About the study as a whole: The study profiled T cell receptor beta repertoires in healthy donors and ankylosing spondylitis patients to find disease-linked TCR variants. The full study cohort comprised around 25 ankylosing spondylitis patients and roughly 110 healthy donors. Samples of peripheral blood were taken, and for ankylosing spondylitis patients, synovial fluid was collected as well. Beyond this particular receptor, the publication reports: In peripheral blood, the disease-linked clones were found at relatively low frequencies and had a CD8+ phenotype. Blood from ankylosing spondylitis patients appeared to be characterized by a TCR beta motif made up of under 10 highly homologous amino acid variants. The disease-linked clones were reported to be significantly enriched in matched synovial fluid samples from ankylosing spondylitis patients. Some of the motif variants had been reported before in the synovial fluid and blood of reactive arthritis patients, a finding that suggests common disease-initiation mechanisms.

The CDR3 holds 16 amino acids from the cysteine to the phenylalanine. Only CDR3 DNA is held: 48 bases, read in frame from base 1. Relative to germline, V is 3 bases shorter and J is 3 bases shorter, with 15 bases between their ends. Sequencing took place on an Illumina HiSeq 2500. TCR beta libraries were prepared by quantitative 5'-RACE with molecular barcodes. From the authors' description of their analysis: A new computational method based on a probabilistic model of VDJ rearrangement was used to identify disease-linked TCR variants. The public reads were quality trimmed at Q25 with fastp and then assembled into clones with MiXCR by TCRdb, keeping productive beta chains. Rows with a matching CDR3 protein are joined into one entry that keeps the most common DNA and genes. The V and J calls and clone size come from TCRdb's table, not from the authors' own analysis. The sample profile shows fewer than 150,000 distinct CDR3 sequences; around 7.9% of them were found once. Clones ranked in the top ten supply around 12% of the sample.

Sequenced sample: blood, either unsorted or a sorted T cell fraction (not recorded which). This sequence uses TRBV12-3 or TRBV12-4 and TRBJ1-5; the D region possibly corresponds to TRBD1 (6 bases align). The TCR was taken from a female donor with ankylosing spondylitis or in good health (not recorded which). The DNA is TGTGCCAGCAGTTTGGAGGGGGGCTGGGACAATCAGCCCCAGCATTTT. Translated, it reads CASSLEGGWDNQPQHF.